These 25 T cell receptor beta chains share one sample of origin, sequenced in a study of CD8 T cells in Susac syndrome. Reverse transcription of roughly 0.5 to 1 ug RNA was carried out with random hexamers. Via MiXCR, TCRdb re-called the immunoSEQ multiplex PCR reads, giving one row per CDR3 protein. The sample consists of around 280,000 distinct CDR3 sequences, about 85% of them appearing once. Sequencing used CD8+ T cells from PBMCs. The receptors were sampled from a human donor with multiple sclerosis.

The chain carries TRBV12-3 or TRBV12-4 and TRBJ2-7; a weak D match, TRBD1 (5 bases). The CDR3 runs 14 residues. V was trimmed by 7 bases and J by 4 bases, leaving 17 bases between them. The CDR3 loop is CASTTTASNYEQYF. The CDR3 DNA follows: TGTGCCAGCACCACGACAGCTTCTAATTACGAGCAGTACTTC.

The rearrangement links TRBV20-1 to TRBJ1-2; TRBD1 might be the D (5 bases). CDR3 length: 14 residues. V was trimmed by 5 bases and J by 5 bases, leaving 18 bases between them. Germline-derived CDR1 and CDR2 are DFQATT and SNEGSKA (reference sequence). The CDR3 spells CSAPPGAAAYGYTF. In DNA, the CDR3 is TGCAGTGCTCCTCCTGGGGCAGCCGCTTATGGCTACACCTTC.

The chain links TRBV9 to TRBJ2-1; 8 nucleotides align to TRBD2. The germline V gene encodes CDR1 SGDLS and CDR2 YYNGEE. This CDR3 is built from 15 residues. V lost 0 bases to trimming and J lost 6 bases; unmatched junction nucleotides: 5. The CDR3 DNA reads TGTGCCAGCAGCGTAGATAGCGGGACGGGCAATGAGCAGTTCTTC. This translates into CASSVDSGTGNEQFF.

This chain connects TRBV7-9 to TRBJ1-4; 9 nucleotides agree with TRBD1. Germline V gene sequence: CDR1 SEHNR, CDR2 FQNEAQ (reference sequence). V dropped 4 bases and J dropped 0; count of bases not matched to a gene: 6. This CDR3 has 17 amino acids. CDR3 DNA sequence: TGTGCCAGCAGCTCAACCAGGGACAGGGCAACTAATGAAAAACTGTTTTTT. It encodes CASSSTRDRATNEKLFF.

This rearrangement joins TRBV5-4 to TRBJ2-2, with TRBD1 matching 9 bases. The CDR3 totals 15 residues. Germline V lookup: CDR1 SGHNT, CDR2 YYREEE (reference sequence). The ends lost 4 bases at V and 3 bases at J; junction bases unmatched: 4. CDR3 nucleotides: TGTGCCAGCAGCCGGGACAGGGAGTACACCGGGGAGCTGTTTTTT. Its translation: CASSRDREYTGELFF.

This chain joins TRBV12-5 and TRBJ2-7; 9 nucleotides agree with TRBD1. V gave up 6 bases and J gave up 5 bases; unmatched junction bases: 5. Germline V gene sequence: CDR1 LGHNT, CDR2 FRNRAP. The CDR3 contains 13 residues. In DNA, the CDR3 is TGTGCTAGTGGCACGGGACAGGGAGACGAGCAGTACTTC. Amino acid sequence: CASGTGQGDEQYF. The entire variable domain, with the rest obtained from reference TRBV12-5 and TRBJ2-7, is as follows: DARVTQTPRHKVTEMGQEVTMRCQPILGHNTVFWYRQTMMQGLELLAYFRNRAPLDDSGMPKDRFSAEMPDATLATLKIQPSEPRDSAVYFCASGTGQGDEQYFGPGTRLTVT.

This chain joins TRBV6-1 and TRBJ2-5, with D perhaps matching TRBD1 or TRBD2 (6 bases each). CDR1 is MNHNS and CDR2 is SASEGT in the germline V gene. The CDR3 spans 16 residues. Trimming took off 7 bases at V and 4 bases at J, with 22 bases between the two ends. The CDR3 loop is CASTRTGGADRETQYF. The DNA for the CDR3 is TGTGCCAGCACTCGGACCGGGGGCGCAGATCGAGAGACCCAGTACTTC.

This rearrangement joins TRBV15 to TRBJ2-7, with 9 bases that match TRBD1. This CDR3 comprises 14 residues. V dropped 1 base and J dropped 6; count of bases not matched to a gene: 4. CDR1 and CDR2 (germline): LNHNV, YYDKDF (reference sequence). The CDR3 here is CATSRATGGGEQYF. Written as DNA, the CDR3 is TGTGCCACCAGCAGAGCCACAGGGGGCGGCGAGCAGTACTTC.

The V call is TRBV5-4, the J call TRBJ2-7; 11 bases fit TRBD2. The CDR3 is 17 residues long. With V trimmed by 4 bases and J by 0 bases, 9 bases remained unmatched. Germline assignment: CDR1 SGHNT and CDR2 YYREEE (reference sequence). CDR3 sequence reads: CASSPGLAEAVSYEQYF. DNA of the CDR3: TGTGCCAGCAGCCCGGGACTAGCGGAGGCCGTCTCCTACGAGCAGTACTTC.

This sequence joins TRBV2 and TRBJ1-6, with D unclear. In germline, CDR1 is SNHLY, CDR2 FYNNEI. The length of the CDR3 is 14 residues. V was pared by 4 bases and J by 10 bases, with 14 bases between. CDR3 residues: CASSVNLGESPLHF. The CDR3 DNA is TGTGCCAGCAGTGTCAACCTTGGGGAATCACCCCTCCACTTT.

This CDR3 is CAWTPPAPGNTIYF. The CDR3 coding sequence is TGTGCCTGGACCCCGCCGGCGCCGGGAAACACCATATATTTT. The rearrangement uses TRBV30 and TRBJ1-3; D gene unclear. Trimming stripped 4 bases from V and 4 bases from J, with 14 bases between. Germline V gene data show CDR1 as GTSNPN and CDR2 as SVGIG (reference sequence). The CDR3 contains 14 residues.

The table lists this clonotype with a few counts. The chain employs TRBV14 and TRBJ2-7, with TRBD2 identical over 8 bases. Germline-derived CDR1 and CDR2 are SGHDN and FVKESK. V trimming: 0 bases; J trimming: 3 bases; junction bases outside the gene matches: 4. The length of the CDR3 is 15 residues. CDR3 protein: CASSQEAGALYEQYF. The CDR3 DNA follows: TGTGCCAGCAGCCAAGAAGCGGGAGCCCTCTACGAGCAGTACTTC.

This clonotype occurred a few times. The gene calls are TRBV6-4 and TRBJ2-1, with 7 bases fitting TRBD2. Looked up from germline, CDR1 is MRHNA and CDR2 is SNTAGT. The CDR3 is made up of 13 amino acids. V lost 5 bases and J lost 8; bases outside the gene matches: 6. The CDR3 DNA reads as TGTGCCAGCAGTAGCGGGATTGGATATGAGCAGTTCTTC. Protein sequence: CASSSGIGYEQFF.

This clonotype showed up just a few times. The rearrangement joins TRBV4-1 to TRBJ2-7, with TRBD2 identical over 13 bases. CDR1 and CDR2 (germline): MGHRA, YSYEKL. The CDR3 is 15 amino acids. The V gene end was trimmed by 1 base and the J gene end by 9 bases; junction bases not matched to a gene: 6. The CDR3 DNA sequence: TGCGCCAGCAGCCAAGGGACTAGCGGGAGAAACGTGCAGTACTTC. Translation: CASSQGTSGRNVQYF.

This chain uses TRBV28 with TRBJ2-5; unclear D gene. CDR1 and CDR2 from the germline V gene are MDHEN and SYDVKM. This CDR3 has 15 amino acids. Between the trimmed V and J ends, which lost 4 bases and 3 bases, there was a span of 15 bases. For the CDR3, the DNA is TGTGCCAGCAGTTCCGACTTAGACTCCAAAGAGACCCAGTACTTC. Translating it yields CASSSDLDSKETQYF.

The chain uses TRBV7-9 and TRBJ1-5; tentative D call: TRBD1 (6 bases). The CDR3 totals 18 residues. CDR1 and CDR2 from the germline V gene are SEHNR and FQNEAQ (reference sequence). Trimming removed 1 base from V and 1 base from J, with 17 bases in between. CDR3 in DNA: TGTGCCAGCAGCTTAGAGATTGACCTACAGGGAAGCAATCAGCCCCAGCATTTT. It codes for CASSLEIDLQGSNQPQHF.

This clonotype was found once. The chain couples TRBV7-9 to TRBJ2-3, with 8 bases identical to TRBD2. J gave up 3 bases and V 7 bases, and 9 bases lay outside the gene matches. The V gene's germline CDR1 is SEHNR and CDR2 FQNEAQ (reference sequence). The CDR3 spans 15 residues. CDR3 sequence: CASTLLAETTDTQYF. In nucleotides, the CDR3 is TGTGCCAGCACCCTACTAGCGGAGACGACAGATACGCAGTATTTT.

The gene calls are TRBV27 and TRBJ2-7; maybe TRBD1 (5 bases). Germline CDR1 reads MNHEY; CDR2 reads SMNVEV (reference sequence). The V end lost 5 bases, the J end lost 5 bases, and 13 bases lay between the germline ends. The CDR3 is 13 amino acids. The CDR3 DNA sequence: TGTGCCAGCAGTCCCATACAGGTACACGAGCAGTACTTC. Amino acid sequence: CASSPIQVHEQYF.

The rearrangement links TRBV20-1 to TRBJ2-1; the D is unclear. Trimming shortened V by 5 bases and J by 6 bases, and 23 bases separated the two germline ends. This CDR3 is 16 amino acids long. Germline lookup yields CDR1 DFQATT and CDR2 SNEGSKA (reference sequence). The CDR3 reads CSADAPTNPNPNEQFF. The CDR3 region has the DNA TGCAGTGCTGATGCCCCCACTAATCCCAATCCCAATGAGCAGTTCTTC.

CDR3 residues: CAWSVPSYEQYF. CDR3 in DNA: TGTGCCTGGAGTGTCCCCTCCTACGAGCAGTACTTC. This sequence joins TRBV30 and TRBJ2-7, with unresolved D. This CDR3 region has 12 residues. Trimming took off 0 bases at V and 0 bases at J, with 3 bases between the two ends. Germline CDR1 GTSNPN, CDR2 SVGIG (reference sequence).

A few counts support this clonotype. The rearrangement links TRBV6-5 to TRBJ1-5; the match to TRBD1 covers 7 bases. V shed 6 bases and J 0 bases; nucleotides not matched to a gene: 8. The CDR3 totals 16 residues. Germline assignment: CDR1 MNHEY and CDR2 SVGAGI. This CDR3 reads CASSYRGSDSNQPQHF. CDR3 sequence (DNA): TGTGCCAGCAGCTACAGGGGCAGCGATAGCAATCAGCCCCAGCATTTT.

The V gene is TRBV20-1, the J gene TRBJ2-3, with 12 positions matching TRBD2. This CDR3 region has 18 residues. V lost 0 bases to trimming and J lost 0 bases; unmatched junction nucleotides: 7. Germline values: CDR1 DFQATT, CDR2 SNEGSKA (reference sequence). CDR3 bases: TGCAGTGCTAGAGAGCGACTAGCGGGAGCCTCTAGCACAGATACGCAGTATTTT. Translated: CSARERLAGASSTDTQYF.

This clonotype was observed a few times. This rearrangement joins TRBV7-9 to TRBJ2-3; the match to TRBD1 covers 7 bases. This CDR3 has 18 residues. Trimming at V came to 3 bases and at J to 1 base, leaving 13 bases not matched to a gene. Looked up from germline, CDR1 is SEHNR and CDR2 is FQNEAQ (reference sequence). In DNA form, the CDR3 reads TGTGCCAGCAGCTTTCGATCTGCGCACAGGGGCGGCACAGATACGCAGTATTTT. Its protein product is CASSFRSAHRGGTDTQYF.

CDR3 sequence reads: CASSLARGGNQPQHF. The CDR3 DNA reads TGTGCCAGCAGCTTAGCCCGAGGGGGGAATCAGCCCCAGCATTTT. The chain has TRBV7-9 and TRBJ1-5; D is possibly TRBD1 (6 bases). The ends were cut back, 0 bases at V and 4 bases at J, with 10 bases in the middle. CDR1 is SEHNR, CDR2 FQNEAQ, per germline (reference sequence). The CDR3 is 15 amino acids.

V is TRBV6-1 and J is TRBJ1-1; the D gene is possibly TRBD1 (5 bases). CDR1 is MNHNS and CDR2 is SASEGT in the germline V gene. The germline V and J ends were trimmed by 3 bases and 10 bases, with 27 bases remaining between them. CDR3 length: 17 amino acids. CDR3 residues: CASSDPSEMYRSQGAFF. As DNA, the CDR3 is TGTGCCAGCAGTGACCCAAGCGAGATGTACCGTAGCCAGGGAGCTTTCTTT.